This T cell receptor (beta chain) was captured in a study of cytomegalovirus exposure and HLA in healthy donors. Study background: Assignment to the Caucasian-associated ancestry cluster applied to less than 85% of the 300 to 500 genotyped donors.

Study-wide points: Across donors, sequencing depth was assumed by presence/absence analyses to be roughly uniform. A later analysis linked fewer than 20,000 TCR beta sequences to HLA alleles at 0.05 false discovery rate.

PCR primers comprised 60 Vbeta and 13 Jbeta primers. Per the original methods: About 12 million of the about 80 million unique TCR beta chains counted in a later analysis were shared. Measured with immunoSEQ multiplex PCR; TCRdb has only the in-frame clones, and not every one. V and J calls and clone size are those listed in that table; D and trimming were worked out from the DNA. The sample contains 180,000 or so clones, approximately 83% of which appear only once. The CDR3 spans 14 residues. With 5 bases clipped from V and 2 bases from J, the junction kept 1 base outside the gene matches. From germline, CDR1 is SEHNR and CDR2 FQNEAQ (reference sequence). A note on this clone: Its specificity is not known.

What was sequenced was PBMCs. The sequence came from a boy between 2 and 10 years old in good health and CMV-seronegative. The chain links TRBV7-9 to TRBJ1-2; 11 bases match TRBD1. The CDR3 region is CASSRDRGNYGYTF. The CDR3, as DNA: TGTGCCAGCAGCAGGGACAGGGGGAACTATGGCTACACCTTC.